Included here is one T cell receptor beta chain sequence, with context. In germline, CDR1 is SGHAT, CDR2 FQNNGV. V shed 6 bases, J shed 4 bases, and the junction held 4 bases outside the gene matches. The length of the CDR3 is 13 residues. The sample belongs to a study of CDR3 diversity in severe acne. TCRdb ran MiXCR on the PCR reads and lists one entry per CDR3 protein. The table lists around 83,000 distinct CDR3 sequences, roughly 49% of them singletons. The chain uses TRBV11-2 and TRBJ2-7, with 9 bases identical to TRBD1. This sequence originates from a male donor with severe acne vulgaris. Sequenced material: blood. The DNA for the CDR3 is TGTGCCAGCAGGACACAGGGGGCTTACGAGCAGTACTTC. This encodes CASRTQGAYEQYF.